This entry lists 29 T cell receptor beta chains sequenced from one sample in a study of CD8 T cells in Susac syndrome. RNA, at about 0.45 to 1 ug, was reverse transcribed with random hexamers. TCRdb itself ran the immunoSEQ multiplex PCR reads through MiXCR, one entry per CDR3 protein. The data show around 130,000 distinct CDR3 sequences, 94% seen once. Material: CD4+ T cells from PBMCs. Source of these receptors: a human donor in good health.

This chain links TRBV4-2 with TRBJ2-7, with a tentative D call TRBD2 (6 bases). CDR1 and CDR2 (germline): LGHNA, YNFKEQ. This CDR3 has 15 residues. V dropped 1 base and J dropped 0 bases, with 10 bases sitting between them. CDR3 in DNA: TGTGCCAGCAGCCAAGCGGGACTTAGCTCCTACGAGCAGTACTTC. As protein: CASSQAGLSSYEQYF.

The chain uses TRBV7-2 and TRBJ2-3, with TRBD2 matching 10 bases. The CDR3 covers 15 residues. Germline values: CDR1 SGHTA, CDR2 FQGNSA. J was trimmed by 3 bases and V by 4 bases; bases with no gene match: 4. CDR3 nucleotides: TGTGCCAGCAGCTCTTTAGCGGGAGGAACAGATACGCAGTATTTT. It codes for CASSSLAGGTDTQYF.

The chain joins TRBV7-9 to TRBJ1-5; D is unresolved. Germline V gene sequence: CDR1 SEHNR, CDR2 FQNEAQ (reference sequence). The CDR3 runs 14 residues. Trimming removed 2 bases from V and 2 bases from J, with 7 bases in between. The CDR3 DNA reads TGTGCCAGCAGCTTACCCGGGGGCAATCAGCCCCAGCATTTT. It translates to CASSLPGGNQPQHF.

This sequence joins TRBV25-1 and TRBJ1-1; the D is unclear. Per the germline V gene, CDR1 is MGHDK and CDR2 is SYGVNS. This CDR3 has 11 residues. V dropped 6 bases and J dropped 6 bases, with 8 bases sitting between them. CDR3 nucleotide sequence: TGTGCCAGCAGGGAAGGCCCTGAAGCTTTCTTT. Protein product: CASREGPEAFF.

This rearrangement joins TRBV19 to TRBJ2-5; TRBD2 agrees at 13 bases. Germline values: CDR1 LNHDA, CDR2 SQIVND (reference sequence). CDR3 length: 16 amino acids. With 1 base clipped from V and 4 bases from J, the junction kept 3 bases outside the gene matches. The CDR3 DNA sequence: TGTGCCAGTAGTATAGGACTAGCGGGAGGCGGAGAGACCCAGTACTTC. This gives the protein CASSIGLAGGGETQYF.

The rearrangement uses TRBV11-2 and TRBJ2-7; D might be TRBD2 (5 bases). The germline V gene encodes CDR1 SGHAT and CDR2 FQNNGV. This CDR3 is 14 amino acids long. V dropped 5 bases and J dropped 6 bases, with 17 bases sitting between them. The CDR3 is CASSPIRTRGEQYF. The CDR3 nucleotides read TGTGCCAGCAGCCCTATCAGGACCCGGGGCGAGCAGTACTTC.

This chain connects TRBV5-1 to TRBJ2-5; D gene ambiguous. V shed 0 bases and J shed 5 bases, with 8 bases lying between them. The V gene's germline CDR1 is SGHRS and CDR2 YFSETQ. This CDR3 contains 13 residues. The CDR3 sequence: CASSLALGETQYF. CDR3 nucleotide sequence: TGCGCCAGCAGCTTGGCCTTGGGGGAGACCCAGTACTTC.

This clonotype was detected once. The genes are TRBV20-1 and TRBJ2-1; 8 bases map to TRBD2. The CDR3 has 13 amino acids. Germline V CDR1 and CDR2: DFQATT, SNEGSKA (reference sequence). V lost 5 bases, J lost 7 bases, and 7 bases stayed unmatched. DNA of the CDR3: TGCAGTGCTCGAAGACTAGCGTGGAATGAGCAGTTCTTC. This gives the protein CSARRLAWNEQFF.

The chain carries TRBV20-1 and TRBJ1-1, with D hard to call. V lost 3 bases to trimming and J lost 0 bases, with 8 bases between them. The CDR3 extends over 13 amino acids. Germline V gene sequence: CDR1 DFQATT, CDR2 SNEGSKA (reference sequence). The DNA for the CDR3 is TGCAGTGCTAGTCAAGGAGTGAACACTGAAGCTTTCTTT. Translating gives CSASQGVNTEAFF.

This clonotype has a single count. V gene TRBV20-1 combines with J gene TRBJ2-1, with 12 bases that match TRBD2. This CDR3 is built from 14 residues. In germline, CDR1 is DFQATT, CDR2 SNEGSKA (reference sequence). V trimming: 5 bases; J trimming: 6 bases; junction bases outside the gene matches: 5. The CDR3 DNA reads TGCAGTGCTCTCGGACTAGCGGGGCTCAATGAGCAGTTCTTC. It codes for CSALGLAGLNEQFF.

Written as DNA, the CDR3 is TGTGCCAGCAGTCCAGACCTGGGGCCGGGCGGAGATACGCAGTATTTT. As protein: CASSPDLGPGGDTQYF. J is TRBJ2-3 and V is TRBV2; maybe TRBD1 (5 bases). The CDR3 extends over 16 amino acids. Looked up from germline, CDR1 is SNHLY and CDR2 is FYNNEI. Trimming cost V 5 bases and J 5 bases, with 20 bases left between them.

This chain joins TRBV3-1 and TRBJ1-1; D call uncertain. V lost 4 bases and J 5 bases, leaving 17 bases between the germline ends. The V gene's germline CDR1 is LGHDT and CDR2 YNNKEL (reference sequence). The CDR3 has 15 amino acids. The DNA for the CDR3 is TGTGCCAGCAGCCGAGGGTACCCCGGCCGGACTGAAGCTTTCTTT. Its protein is CASSRGYPGRTEAFF.

The chain is built from TRBV28 and TRBJ2-5; 10 nucleotides match TRBD2. The CDR3 sequence is 15 residues long. Germline lookup yields CDR1 MDHEN and CDR2 SYDVKM. Unmatched junction bases numbered 3, after V lost 3 bases and J lost 2 bases. The chain's CDR3 is CASSLTSGLQETQYF. The CDR3, as DNA: TGTGCCAGCAGTTTGACTAGCGGGCTTCAAGAGACCCAGTACTTC.

This clonotype came up once. V usage is TRBV29-1 and J usage is TRBJ2-7, with 11 bases lining up with TRBD2. This CDR3 region has 15 residues. V was clipped by 5 bases and J by 4 bases; unmatched bases: 10. Germline V lookup: CDR1 SQVTM, CDR2 ANQGSEA. The CDR3 loop is CSVFSGRASAYEQYF. The CDR3 bases are TGCAGCGTTTTTAGCGGGAGGGCCTCAGCGTACGAGCAGTACTTC.

The genes are TRBV15 and TRBJ1-5, with a weak D call TRBD1 (5 bases). CDR1 is LNHNV and CDR2 is YYDKDF in the germline V gene (reference sequence). The CDR3 runs 17 residues. V was shortened by 3 bases and J by 6 bases, with 21 bases between the two germline ends. CDR3 loop: CATSSGTSRWLVQPQHF. In DNA, the CDR3 is TGTGCCACCAGCAGTGGGACTTCTAGGTGGTTGGTTCAGCCCCAGCATTTT.

This chain connects TRBV28 to TRBJ1-3; tentative D call: TRBD1 (5 bases). Germline V gives CDR1 MDHEN, CDR2 SYDVKM. This CDR3 comprises 16 residues. Trimming pared 4 bases from V and 0 bases from J, leaving 13 bases between. In nucleotides, the CDR3 is TGTGCCAGCAGTTCAGTACAGGACTTCTCTGGAAACACCATATATTTT. This gives the protein CASSSVQDFSGNTIYF.

J is TRBJ2-2 and V is TRBV7-9; either TRBD1 or TRBD2 may fit D (5 bases each). CDR1 is SEHNR, CDR2 FQNEAQ, per germline (reference sequence). There are 14 residues in the CDR3. V was pared by 3 bases and J by 4 bases, with 9 bases between. The CDR3 nucleotides are TGTGCCAGCAGCTTTGGGACGGGCACCGGGGAGCTGTTTTTT. Its translation: CASSFGTGTGELFF. The variable domain in full, completed from reference TRBV7-9 and TRBJ2-2, reads DTGVSQNPRHKITKRGQNVTFRCDPISEHNRLYWYRQTLGQGPEFLTYFQNEAQLEKSRLLSDRFSAERPKGSFSTLEIQRTEQGDSAMYLCASSFGTGTGELFFGEGSRLTVL.

The rearrangement uses TRBV11-2 and TRBJ2-5; D perhaps matches TRBD2 (6 bases). V was pared by 5 bases and J by 5 bases, with 15 bases between. This CDR3 comprises 14 residues. From germline, CDR1 is SGHAT and CDR2 FQNNGV. The CDR3 loop is CASSPFGGFETQYF. The DNA of the CDR3 is TGTGCCAGCAGCCCCTTCGGGGGATTCGAGACCCAGTACTTC.

The V call is TRBV9, the J call TRBJ1-2, with 9 bases aligning to TRBD1. V shed 3 bases and J 2 bases; nucleotides not matched to a gene: 2. CDR3 length: 14 amino acids. CDR1 is SGDLS, CDR2 YYNGEE, per germline. CDR3 loop: CASSADRGNYGYTF. In nucleotides, the CDR3 is TGTGCCAGCAGCGCGGACAGGGGCAACTATGGCTACACCTTC.

J is TRBJ1-2 and V is TRBV10-1; unclear D gene. Germline V gives CDR1 WNHNN, CDR2 SYGVQD (reference sequence). CDR3 size: 13 residues. The V and J ends lost 3 bases and 7 bases respectively, with 12 bases between them. CDR3 loop: CASSDSIMGGYTF. CDR3 sequence (DNA): TGCGCCAGCAGTGACAGCATCATGGGTGGCTACACCTTC.

V is TRBV14 and J is TRBJ2-5; D unclear. Per the germline V gene, CDR1 is SGHDN and CDR2 is FVKESK. Trimming took 4 bases from V and 2 from J, leaving 5 bases between them. CDR3 length equals 12 residues. DNA for the CDR3: TGTGCCAGCAGCCGGAATCAAGAGACCCAGTACTTC. Translating it yields CASSRNQETQYF.

The J gene is TRBJ2-2, the V gene TRBV5-8; D call uncertain. The V gene lost 4 bases and the J gene lost 3 bases, with 16 bases spanning the gap. The CDR3 is made up of 16 amino acids. Germline-derived CDR1 and CDR2 are SGHTS and YDEGEE. The CDR3 DNA reads as TGTGCCAGCAGCCCCTGGACCAGACATGACACCGGGGAGCTGTTTTTT. This encodes CASSPWTRHDTGELFF. Together with reference TRBV5-8 and TRBJ2-2, the CDR3 gives the full variable domain: EAGVTQSPTHLIKTRGQQATLRCSPISGHTSVYWYQQALGLGLQFLLWYDEGEERNRGNFPPRFSGRQFPNYSSELNVNALELEDSALYLCASSPWTRHDTGELFFGEGSRLTVL.

This clonotype was observed once. The CDR3 DNA sequence: TGTGCCAGCAGCTTAAATCAAGGGTACTCTGGGGCCAACGTCCTGACTTTC. It yields the protein CASSLNQGYSGANVLTF. The chain links TRBV11-2 to TRBJ2-6; the D is unclear. V was trimmed by 2 bases and J by 0 bases, leaving 11 bases between them. The CDR3 spans 17 residues. Per germline, CDR1 SGHAT and CDR2 FQNNGV.

V usage is TRBV3-1 and J usage is TRBJ1-2; TRBD1 matches at 7 bases. The trim removed 5 bases at V and 4 bases at J, leaving 4 bases unmatched. The CDR3 covers 13 residues. Germline CDR1 reads LGHDT; CDR2 reads YNNKEL (reference sequence). The CDR3 sequence is CASSDGTVYGYTF. Written as DNA, the CDR3 is TGTGCCAGCAGCGACGGGACAGTCTATGGCTACACCTTC.

This chain joins TRBV4-2 and TRBJ2-7; 8 bases fit TRBD1. The trim removed 0 bases at V and 4 bases at J, leaving 5 bases unmatched. Germline CDR1 LGHNA, CDR2 YNFKEQ. CDR3 length equals 15 residues. Here the CDR3 reads CASSQDPGQGYEQYF. CDR3 DNA: TGTGCCAGCAGCCAAGACCCCGGACAGGGATACGAGCAGTACTTC.

This clonotype was recorded a few times. The rearrangement uses TRBV4-3 and TRBJ2-3; TRBD1 matches at 9 bases. The CDR3 contains 17 residues. Trimming cost V 0 bases and J 3 bases; bases outside gene matches: 7. CDR1 is LGHNA, CDR2 YSLEER, per germline. The CDR3 nucleotides are TGCGCCAGCAGCCAAGAGCACCGGGGACAGGGAACAGATACGCAGTATTTT. This encodes CASSQEHRGQGTDTQYF.

This clonotype was seen only once. The chain combines TRBV9 with TRBJ2-1; TRBD2 might be the D (6 bases). Trimming cost V 1 base and J 4 bases, with 15 bases left between them. CDR3 length: 16 amino acids. The V gene's germline CDR1 is SGDLS and CDR2 YYNGEE. In nucleotides, the CDR3 is TGTGCCAGCAGCGTACGTGCGGGGCTAGGTTACAATGAGCAGTTCTTC. It yields the protein CASSVRAGLGYNEQFF. Supplemented by reference TRBV9 and TRBJ2-1, the full variable domain reads DSGVTQTPKHLITATGQRVTLRCSPRSGDLSVYWYQQSLDQGLQFLIQYYNGEERAKGNILERFSAQQFPDLHSELNLSSLELGDSALYFCASSVRAGLGYNEQFFGPGTRLTVL.

This clonotype has a single count. This chain links TRBV6-5 with TRBJ2-1; TRBD2 agrees at 8 bases. V shed 5 bases, J shed 3 bases, and the junction held 6 bases outside the gene matches. Germline V CDR1 and CDR2: MNHEY, SVGAGI. The CDR3 is 15 residues long. The CDR3: CASSRTGTSYNEQFF. The CDR3 DNA reads as TGTGCCAGCAGTCGAACCGGGACTAGCTACAATGAGCAGTTCTTC.

The chain has TRBV2 and TRBJ2-3; possibly TRBD1 or TRBD2 for D (5 bases each). This CDR3 contains 13 residues. The V and J ends lost 8 bases and 6 bases respectively, with 15 bases between them. Looked up from germline, CDR1 is SNHLY and CDR2 is FYNNEI. The CDR3 DNA sequence: TGTGCCAGCCATGGGGACCGTCTGGATACGCAGTATTTT. Translated: CASHGDRLDTQYF.